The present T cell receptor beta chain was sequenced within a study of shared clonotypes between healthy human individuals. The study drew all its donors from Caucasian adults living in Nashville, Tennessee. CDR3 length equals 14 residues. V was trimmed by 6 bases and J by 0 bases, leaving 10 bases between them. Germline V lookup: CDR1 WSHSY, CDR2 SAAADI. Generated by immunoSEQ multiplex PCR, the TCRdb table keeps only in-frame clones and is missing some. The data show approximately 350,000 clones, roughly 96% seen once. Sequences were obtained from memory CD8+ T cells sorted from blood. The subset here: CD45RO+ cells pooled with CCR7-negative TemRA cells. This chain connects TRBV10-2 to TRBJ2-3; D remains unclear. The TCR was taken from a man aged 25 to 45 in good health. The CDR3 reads CASRHLYSTDTQYF. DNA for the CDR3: TGCGCCAGCAGACACCTCTATAGCACAGATACGCAGTATTTT.